The 9 T cell receptor beta chains below all came from one sample that was sequenced in a study of B cell selection in AIRE deficiency (dated by TCRdb to between 2018 and 2020). Conventional CD4 T cells were sorted as cells that were CD4+CD127+. Preparation of the library involved the immunoSEQ multiplex PCR assay. What TCRdb holds here is the immuneACCESS table cut down to in-frame rearrangements. Part of the clones is not present; checked against another copy, under half of the missing clones reflect an unresolved V gene, and the others are unexplained. Present in this sample are about 27,000 clones, 95% of which were seen just once. Of the sample, less than 0.25% is held by the ten largest clones. Sequencing used CD4+CD127+ conventional T cells sorted from PBMCs. All receptors derive from a human donor in good health.

This clone is a singleton in its sample. Distinct nucleotide sequences in the sample also encode this CDR3. The chain carries TRBV12-1 and TRBJ2-6; the table's D call, TRBD1, has no DNA check behind it. TRBV12-1 is a pseudogene. The CDR3 runs 19 residues. Written as DNA, the CDR3 is TGTGCCAGCAGCGTCTGCAGGGAATCGTTCCACTCTGGGGCCAACGTCCTGACTTTC. Translating gives CASSVCRESFHSGANVLTF.

The V and J genes are TRBV6-5 and TRBJ1-1, with D perhaps matching TRBD1 (6 bases). V lost 7 bases and J 6 bases, leaving 15 bases between the germline ends. The germline V gene has CDR1 MNHEY and CDR2 SVGAGI. The CDR3 is made up of 13 amino acids. In nucleotides, the CDR3 is TGTGCCAGCACCCGTACAGGGAGGGCTGAAGCTTTCTTT. Translated: CASTRTGRAEAFF.

This clone was seen more than once but under ten times. This chain links TRBV11-2 with TRBJ2-1; no firm D call. The CDR3 is made up of 14 amino acids. Per germline, CDR1 SGHAT and CDR2 FQNNGV. V lost 8 bases to trimming and J lost 0 bases, with 11 bases between them. The CDR3 DNA follows: TGTGCCAGCGCAAGGGCGGACTCCTACAATGAGCAGTTCTTC. Residues: CASARADSYNEQFF.

V usage is TRBV2 and J usage is TRBJ2-3, with D possibly matching TRBD1 (6 bases). Trimming left V 4 bases short and J 0 bases short, with 11 bases between. The CDR3 totals 15 residues. Germline CDR1 SNHLY, CDR2 FYNNEI. DNA for the CDR3: TGTGCCAGCAGTGTCTATCAGGGGAGCACAGATACGCAGTATTTT. It translates to CASSVYQGSTDTQYF.

This clone was observed once. This rearrangement joins TRBV5-1 to TRBJ2-3, with 12 bases that match TRBD2. The junction had 8 bases not matched to a gene; V was cut back by 4 bases and J by 5 bases. Germline loops: CDR1 SGHRS, CDR2 YFSETQ. This CDR3 spans 16 amino acids. DNA for the CDR3: TGCGCCAGCAGCAAAACCCTAGCGGGGGGGGAAGATACGCAGTATTTT. Its protein is CASSKTLAGGEDTQYF. Complete variable domain (other parts from reference TRBV5-1 and TRBJ2-3): KAGVTQTPRYLIKTRGQQVTLSCSPISGHRSVSWYQQTPGQGLQFLFEYFSETQRNKGNFPGRFSGRQFSNSRSEMNVSTLELGDSALYLCASSKTLAGGEDTQYFGPGTRLTVL.

The rearrangement links TRBV5-5 to TRBJ2-1; TRBD2 is a possible D gene (5 bases). Germline CDR1 SGHKS, CDR2 YYEKEE (reference sequence). The CDR3 is 13 amino acids. The V end was cut by 2 bases, the J end by 6 bases, with 9 bases between. This chain's CDR3 is CASSFTTINEQFF. For the CDR3, the DNA is TGTGCCAGCAGCTTTACGACTATCAATGAGCAGTTCTTC.

Only one count was recorded for this clone. The chain uses TRBV5-8 and TRBJ1-2, with a tentative D call TRBD1 (5 bases). Germline V lookup: CDR1 SGHTS, CDR2 YDEGEE. The CDR3 spans 15 residues. Trimming took 5 bases from V and 1 from J, leaving 15 bases between them. In DNA, the CDR3 is TGTGCCAGCAGGCAGGGCAGGAGCGTTAACTATGGCTACACCTTC. It codes for CASRQGRSVNYGYTF.

The chain couples TRBV10-1 to TRBJ1-6; D gene ambiguous. V was pared by 0 bases and J by 10 bases, with 7 bases between. Germline V gene sequence: CDR1 WNHNN, CDR2 SYGVQD (reference sequence). This CDR3 is 13 amino acids long. The CDR3: CASSESRYSPLHF. In DNA, the CDR3 is TGCGCCAGCAGTGAGTCCAGATACTCACCCCTCCACTTT.

With respect to this clone: Additional DNA sequences in this sample encode the identical CDR3. This chain links TRBV18 with TRBJ2-5, with 9 bases that match TRBD1. This CDR3 has 13 residues. Germline lookup yields CDR1 KGHSH and CDR2 LQKENI. V lost 3 bases to trimming and J lost 4 bases; unmatched junction nucleotides: 0. The CDR3 loop reads CASSPGQGETQYF. CDR3 coding DNA: TGTGCCAGCTCACCGGGACAGGGAGAGACCCAGTACTTC.